This T cell receptor beta chain is from a study of Japanese encephalitis immunity and Zika vaccine responses (dated by TCRdb to the early 2020s). About the study as a whole: Three 5.0 ug doses of alum-adjuvanted ZPIV were administered to included participants at weeks 0, 4 and 28. Roughly six representative participants from each pre-vaccination group were selected for TCR sequencing, using samples from week 0 (after pre-vaccination and before ZPIV) and week 52. Approximately eleven participants were given two doses of JEV vaccine (IXIARO) 28 days apart, two to three months before the first ZPIV dose. TCR repertoires were also analyzed from three flavivirus-naive individuals at weeks 2, 6 and 52 after starting ZPIV vaccination. For stimulation, either ZIKV structural-protein peptide pools divided into flavivirus-conserved and non-conserved sets were used, or JEV or YFV peptides matching the pre-vaccination. Before ZPIV, approximately eleven participants were given one dose of YFV vaccine (YF-VAX), while nine participants were flavivirus-naive. The study asked whether earlier vaccination against Japanese encephalitis virus (JEV) or yellow fever virus (YFV) shaped CD4 T cell responses to the Zika vaccine. The ZIKV peptides, 15-mers that overlapped by 11 residues, were chosen for containing NetMHCpan/NetMHCII-predicted epitopes with affinity below 50 nM.

PBMCs were labeled with CellTrace CFSE and cultured for 6 to 7 days in RPMI with approximately 8.6% human serum plus peptide pools at around 1 ug/mL each. On a BD FACSAria, proliferating CD4 T cells were sorted without fixation as live CD56-CD19-CD16-CD3+CD4+ CFSE-low cells. Enrolled adults were healthy and seronegative for ZIKV, JEV, YFV, DENV and WNV by microneutralization screening. The samples were drawn from a phase 1 trial of an alum-adjuvanted Zika purified-inactivated virus (ZPIV) vaccine that was randomized, double-blinded and placebo-controlled. Peripheral blood mononuclear cells were isolated using a standard procedure and then kept frozen in liquid nitrogen until they were used. Libraries were prepared through 5' RACE. Before sequencing, the TCRbeta libraries were pooled in proportion to the number of cells sorted for each library. RNAzol RT was used to extract total RNA from the sorted cells, and cDNA was then synthesized using an oligo(dT) primer together with a template-switching oligo. The TCRbeta V-CDR3-J region was amplified by PCR between a SMARTer oligo primer and a TCRbeta constant-region primer using Kapa HiFi. Illumina adaptors and sample-specific index barcodes were added in a second PCR, followed by HighPrep bead cleanup and Bioanalyzer confirmation of a band of roughly 650 bp. Sequencing of the libraries was done on an Illumina MiSeq using 2x151 bp paired-end reads. In the paper's pipeline: An in-house Java program demultiplexed the reads, while MiXCR assigned TCRbeta annotations and counted clonotypes. To assess repertoire overlap, Morisita-Horn indices from the R package vegan were used, along with UPGMA clustering and Circos plots of recurring clonotypes. Shannon diversity and richness were each normalized to the maximum value possible given the input cell numbers, so the resulting values fell between 0 and 1. CDR3beta sequences were aligned using MUSCLE, distances were calculated using SeqinR, and multidimensional scaling was plotted in R. TCRdb reran the public reads through fastp at Q25 and MiXCR, keeping productive beta chains. Identical CDR3 proteins give one entry, which carries the most common genes and DNA. The V and J calls follow TCRdb's processing rather than the paper's. This sample is represented by 410 or so distinct CDR3 sequences; approximately 3.6% of them were singletons. In total, the top ten clones hold roughly a third of the sample.

CDR3 length: 13 amino acids, cysteine to phenylalanine. Solely the CDR3 DNA is kept, with 39 bases framed from the first base. CDR1 and CDR2 are read off the germline V gene (reference sequence) as SGHKS and YYEKEE. The junction carries 11 bases between V and J, which are trimmed by 4 bases and 3 bases respectively. What the authors observed across the whole study: In JEV-pre-vaccinated donors, the repertoire richness of CD4 T cells responding to conserved ZIKV epitopes dropped significantly after ZPIV. Only a few individuals showed CD8 T cell responses to the ZIKV peptide pools, and those responses were of very low magnitude. Rather than the whole vaccinated cohort, the analysis covered just a subset of trial participants, namely those who received three doses and had adequate samples. Compared with YFV-pre-vaccinated donors, JEV-pre-vaccinated donors had higher repertoire similarity across time-points and stimulations, indicating that more clonotypes were common to ZIKV and JEV stimulation. The individual peptides behind the cross-reactive responses were not identified because limits on sample size made peptide-pool deconvolution impossible. Samples were clustered by participant, with no similarity observed between individuals, suggesting that no public TCRs were detected.

This clonotype is medium-sized (0.01 to 0.1%) in its sample. Qualities for individual bases were not recorded, and no much larger clone is one base off. The sequence joins TRBV5-5 to TRBJ2-7; the D gene is unclear. The sequences come from antigen-activated CD4+ T cells from blood, cultured, collected during a Zika inactivated vaccine study. This sequence was found in an adult man who received an inactivated Zika virus vaccine. The CDR3 reads CASSTSRIYEQYF. The base sequence is TGTGCCAGCAGCACCAGCCGGATCTACGAGCAGTACTTC.